A single T cell receptor (beta chain) is shown here with its context. Antigen unknown. Trimming pared 3 bases from V and 1 base from J, leaving 11 bases between. This CDR3 region has 14 residues. Germline CDR1 and CDR2: DFQATT and SNEGSKA (reference sequence). A single record per CDR3 protein comes from TCRdb applying MiXCR to the RT-PCR reads. This table has about 500,000 distinct CDR3 sequences, 15% to 20% appearing once. The data originate from a study of response to subunit inactivated influenza vaccine. Findings and limits, study-wide: Each seasonal influenza vaccination, the authors suggested, recruits few new T cells.

Sequences were derived from CD4+ T cells sorted from PBMCs, sampled less than 30 months after vaccination. This TCR derives from a man between 50 and 75 years old who received an inactivated influenza vaccine. The chain has TRBV20-1 and TRBJ2-3; a possible D gene is TRBD1 (6 bases). Here the CDR3 reads CSASYRVGTDTQYF. The CDR3 DNA sequence: TGCAGTGCTAGTTACAGGGTCGGCACAGATACGCAGTATTTT.